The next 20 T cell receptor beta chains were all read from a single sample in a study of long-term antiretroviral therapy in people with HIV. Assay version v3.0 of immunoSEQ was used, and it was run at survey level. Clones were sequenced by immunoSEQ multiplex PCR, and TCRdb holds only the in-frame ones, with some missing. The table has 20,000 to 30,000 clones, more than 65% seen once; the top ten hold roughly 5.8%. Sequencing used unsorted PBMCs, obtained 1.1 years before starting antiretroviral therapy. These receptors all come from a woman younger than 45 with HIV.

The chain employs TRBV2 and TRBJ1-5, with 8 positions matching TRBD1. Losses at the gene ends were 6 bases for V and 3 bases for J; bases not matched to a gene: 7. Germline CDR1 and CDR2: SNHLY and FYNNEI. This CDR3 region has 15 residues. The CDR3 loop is CASRTGTGLNQPQHF. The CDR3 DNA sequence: TGTGCCAGCAGGACCGGGACAGGTCTCAATCAGCCCCAGCATTTT.

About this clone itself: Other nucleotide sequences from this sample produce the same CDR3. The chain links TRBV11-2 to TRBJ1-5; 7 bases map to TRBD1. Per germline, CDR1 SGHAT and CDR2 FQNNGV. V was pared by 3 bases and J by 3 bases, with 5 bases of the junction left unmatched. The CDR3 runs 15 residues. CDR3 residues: CASSFGGQNNQPQHF. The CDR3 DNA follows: TGTGCCAGCAGCTTTGGGGGACAGAACAATCAGCCCCAGCATTTT.

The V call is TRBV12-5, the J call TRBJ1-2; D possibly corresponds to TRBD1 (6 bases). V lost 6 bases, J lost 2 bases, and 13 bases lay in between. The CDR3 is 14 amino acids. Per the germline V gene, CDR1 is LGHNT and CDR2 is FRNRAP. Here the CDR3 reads CASGPLQGNYGYTF. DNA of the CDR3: TGTGCTAGTGGCCCCCTCCAGGGGAACTATGGCTACACCTTC.

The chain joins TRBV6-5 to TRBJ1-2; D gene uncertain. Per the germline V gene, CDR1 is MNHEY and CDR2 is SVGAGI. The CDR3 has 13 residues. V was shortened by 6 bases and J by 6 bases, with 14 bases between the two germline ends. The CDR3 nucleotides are TGTGCCAGCAGGGGTCCGGGGAGGGATGGCTACACCTTC. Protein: CASRGPGRDGYTF.

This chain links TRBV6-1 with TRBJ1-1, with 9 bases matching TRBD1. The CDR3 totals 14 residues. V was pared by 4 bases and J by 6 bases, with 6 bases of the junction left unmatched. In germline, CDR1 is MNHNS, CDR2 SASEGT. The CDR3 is CASSGDRETAEAFF. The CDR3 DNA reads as TGTGCCAGCAGTGGGGACAGGGAGACTGCTGAAGCTTTCTTT.

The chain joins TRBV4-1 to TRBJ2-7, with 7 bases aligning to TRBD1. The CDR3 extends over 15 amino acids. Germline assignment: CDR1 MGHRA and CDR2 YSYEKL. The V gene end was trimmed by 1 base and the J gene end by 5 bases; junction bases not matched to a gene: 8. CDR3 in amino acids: CASSQARQGPNEQYF. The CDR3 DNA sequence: TGCGCCAGCAGCCAAGCCCGACAGGGCCCAAACGAGCAGTACTTC.

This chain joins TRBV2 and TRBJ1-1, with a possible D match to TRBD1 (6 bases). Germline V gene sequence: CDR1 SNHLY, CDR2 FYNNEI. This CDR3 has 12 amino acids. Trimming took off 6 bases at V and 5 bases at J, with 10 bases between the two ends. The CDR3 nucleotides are TGTGCCAGCAGCTTCACAGGGACTGAAGCTTTCTTT. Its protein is CASSFTGTEAFF. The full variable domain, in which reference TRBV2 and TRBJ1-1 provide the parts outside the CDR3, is EPEVTQTPSHQVTQMGQEVILRCVPISNHLYFYWYRQILGQKVEFLVSFYNNEISEKSEIFDDQFSVERPDGSNFTLKIRSTKLEDSAMYFCASSFTGTEAFFGQGTRLTVV.

CDR3 coding DNA: TGCGCCAGCAGTGATCGAAGCGGGGGGCCCCTTGGTGAGCAGTTCTTC. Translation gives CASSDRSGGPLGEQFF. The chain links TRBV10-2 to TRBJ2-1, with 9 nucleotides matching TRBD2. This CDR3 is built from 16 residues. The germline V gene has CDR1 WSHSY and CDR2 SAAADI. After removal of 3 bases from V and 9 bases from J, the junction contained 12 bases not matched to a gene.

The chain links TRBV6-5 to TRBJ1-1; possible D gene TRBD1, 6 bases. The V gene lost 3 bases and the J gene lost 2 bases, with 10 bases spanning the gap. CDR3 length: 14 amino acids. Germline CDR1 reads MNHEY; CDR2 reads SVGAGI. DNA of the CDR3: TGTGCCAGCAGTTATAGGGGGGATAACACTGAAGCTTTCTTT. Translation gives CASSYRGDNTEAFF.

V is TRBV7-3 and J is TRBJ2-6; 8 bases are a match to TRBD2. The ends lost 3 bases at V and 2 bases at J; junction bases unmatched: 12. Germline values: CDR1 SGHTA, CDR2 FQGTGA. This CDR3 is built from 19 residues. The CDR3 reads CASSLGWERGKTGANVLTF. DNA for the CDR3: TGTGCCAGCAGCTTGGGATGGGAGCGGGGGAAAACTGGGGCCAACGTCCTGACTTTC.

CDR3 DNA: TGTGCCAGCACACGCGAAGTGGAAGCCACTGAAGCTTTCTTT. As protein: CASTREVEATEAFF. The rearrangement uses TRBV18 and TRBJ1-1; the D is unclear. The germline V gene has CDR1 KGHSH and CDR2 LQKENI. V dropped 8 bases and J dropped 4 bases, with 17 bases sitting between them. The length of the CDR3 is 14 residues.

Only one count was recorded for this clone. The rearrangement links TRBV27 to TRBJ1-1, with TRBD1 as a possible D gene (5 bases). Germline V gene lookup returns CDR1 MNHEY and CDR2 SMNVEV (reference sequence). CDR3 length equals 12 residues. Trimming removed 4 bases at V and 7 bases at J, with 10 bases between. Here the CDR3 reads CASSSTAGEAFF. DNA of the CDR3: TGTGCCAGCAGTTCGACAGCCGGTGAAGCTTTCTTT.

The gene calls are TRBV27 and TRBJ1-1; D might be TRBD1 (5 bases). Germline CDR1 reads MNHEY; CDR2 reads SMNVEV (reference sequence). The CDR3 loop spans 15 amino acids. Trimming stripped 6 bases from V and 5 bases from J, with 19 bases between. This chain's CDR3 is CASRSLPGRWTEAFF. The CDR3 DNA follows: TGTGCCAGCAGATCCCTCCCAGGGAGATGGACTGAAGCTTTCTTT.

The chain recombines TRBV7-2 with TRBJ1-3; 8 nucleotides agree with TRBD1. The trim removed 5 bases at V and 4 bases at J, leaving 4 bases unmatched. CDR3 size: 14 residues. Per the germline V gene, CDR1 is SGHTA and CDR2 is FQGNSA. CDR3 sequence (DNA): TGTGCCAGCAGCCCGACAGGGGACGGAAACACCATATATTTT. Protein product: CASSPTGDGNTIYF.

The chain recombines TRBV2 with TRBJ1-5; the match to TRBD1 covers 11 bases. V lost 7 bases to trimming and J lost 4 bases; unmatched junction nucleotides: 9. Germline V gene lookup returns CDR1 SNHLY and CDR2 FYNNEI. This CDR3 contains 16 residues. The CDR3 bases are TGTGCCAGCAACGCCGGGACAGGGGGAGGAAATCAGCCCCAGCATTTT. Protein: CASNAGTGGGNQPQHF. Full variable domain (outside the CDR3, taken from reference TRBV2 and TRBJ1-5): EPEVTQTPSHQVTQMGQEVILRCVPISNHLYFYWYRQILGQKVEFLVSFYNNEISEKSEIFDDQFSVERPDGSNFTLKIRSTKLEDSAMYFCASNAGTGGGNQPQHFGDGTRLSIL.

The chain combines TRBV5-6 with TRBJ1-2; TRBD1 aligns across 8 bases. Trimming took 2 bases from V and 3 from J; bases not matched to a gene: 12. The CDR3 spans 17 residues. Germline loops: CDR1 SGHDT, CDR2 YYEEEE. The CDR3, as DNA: TGTGCCAGCAGCTTTGGGCCTAAGGGACAGGATGACTATGGCTACACCTTC. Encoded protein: CASSFGPKGQDDYGYTF.

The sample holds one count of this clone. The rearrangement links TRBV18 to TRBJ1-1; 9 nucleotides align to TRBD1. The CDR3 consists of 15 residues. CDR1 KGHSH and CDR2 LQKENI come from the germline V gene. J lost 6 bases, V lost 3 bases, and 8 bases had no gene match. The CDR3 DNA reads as TGTGCCAGCTCACCCGGACAGGGGTGGGGGGCTGAAGCTTTCTTT. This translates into CASSPGQGWGAEAFF.

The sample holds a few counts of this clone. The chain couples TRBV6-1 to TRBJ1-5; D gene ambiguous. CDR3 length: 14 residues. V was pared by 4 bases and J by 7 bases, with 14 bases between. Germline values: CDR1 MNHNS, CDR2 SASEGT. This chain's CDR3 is CASSGGRGRQPQHF. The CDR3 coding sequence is TGTGCCAGCAGTGGCGGCAGAGGGAGGCAGCCCCAGCATTTT.

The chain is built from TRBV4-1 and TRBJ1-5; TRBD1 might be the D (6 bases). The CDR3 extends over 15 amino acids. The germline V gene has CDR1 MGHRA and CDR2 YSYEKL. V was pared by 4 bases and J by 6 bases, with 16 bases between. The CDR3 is CASSPGRGGFQPQHF. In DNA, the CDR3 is TGCGCCAGCAGCCCGGGTAGGGGGGGATTTCAGCCCCAGCATTTT.

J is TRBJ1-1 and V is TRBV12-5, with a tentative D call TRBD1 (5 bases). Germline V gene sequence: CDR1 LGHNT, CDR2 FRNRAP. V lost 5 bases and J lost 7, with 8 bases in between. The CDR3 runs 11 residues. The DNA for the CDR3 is TGTGCTAGTGGTGGGCAGGGTGAAGCTTTCTTT. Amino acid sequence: CASGGQGEAFF.